These 30 T cell receptor beta chains share one sample of origin, sequenced in a study of blood T cells in healthy people across ages. Through a sample-barcoded 5' primer and a J-beta primer mix, a second PCR was run for roughly 6 to 11 cycles. Each CDR3 protein gets one entry after TCRdb re-called the 5' RACE reads with MiXCR. This table has 650,000 to 700,000 distinct CDR3 sequences, roughly half appearing once. The specimen sequenced was blood. Every receptor here comes from a woman older than 75 in good health.

Concerning this clonotype itself: Possible read error: a much larger clone is one base away. The chain couples TRBV2 to TRBJ2-7, with D unclear. The CDR3 has 13 amino acids. Germline CDR1 is SNHLY and CDR2 is FYNNEI. As DNA, the CDR3 is TGTACCAGCTCCACCGTATTCAACTACGAGCAGTACTTC. Amino acids: CTSSTVFNYEQYF.

The chain joins TRBV5-1 to TRBJ2-3; D call uncertain. Trimming removed 7 bases at V and 0 bases at J, with 12 bases between. CDR1 SGHRS and CDR2 YFSETQ come from the germline V gene. The CDR3 is 14 amino acids. The CDR3 protein is CASAKDGSTDTQYF. The CDR3 nucleotides read TGCGCCAGCGCCAAGGACGGAAGCACAGATACGCAGTATTTT.

This clonotype was seen more than once but under ten times. V is TRBV2 and J is TRBJ2-7; D gene ambiguous. Trimming left V 3 bases short and J 3 bases short, with 9 bases between. CDR1 is SNHLY and CDR2 is FYNNEI in the germline V gene. The CDR3 is 13 residues long. CDR3 sequence: CASSEVGIYEQYF. The CDR3 DNA follows: TGTGCCAGCAGTGAGGTTGGGATCTACGAGCAGTACTTC. The full variable domain, in which reference TRBV2 and TRBJ2-7 provide the parts outside the CDR3, is EPEVTQTPSHQVTQMGQEVILRCVPISNHLYFYWYRQILGQKVEFLVSFYNNEISEKSEIFDDQFSVERPDGSNFTLKIRSTKLEDSAMYFCASSEVGIYEQYFGPGTRLTVT.

The chain is built from TRBV4-3 and TRBJ2-2; D assignment may be TRBD1 or TRBD2 (5 bases each). CDR3 size: 15 residues. Germline loops: CDR1 LGHNA, CDR2 YSLEER. The V and J ends lost 6 bases and 0 bases respectively, with 11 bases between them. The CDR3 DNA is TGCGCCAGCAGATTCCAGGGAGCGAACACCGGGGAGCTGTTTTTT. Residues: CASRFQGANTGELFF.

This clonotype was observed at least ten times. CDR3 nucleotides: TGTGCCAGCAGTCGCAGGACTAGCGGGGGGCAGGGGAAAGAGACCCAGTACTTC. Its translation: CASSRRTSGGQGKETQYF. The chain couples TRBV6-5 to TRBJ2-5, with TRBD2 matching over 14 bases. The ends lost 5 bases at V and 3 bases at J; junction bases unmatched: 11. The CDR3 extends over 18 amino acids. CDR1 and CDR2 (germline): MNHEY, SVGAGI.

The V call is TRBV12-3 or TRBV12-4, the J call TRBJ1-2, with 7 bases aligning to TRBD1. CDR3 size: 15 residues. Unmatched junction bases numbered 13, after V lost 5 bases and J lost 7 bases. The CDR3 nucleotides read TGTGCCAGCAGTCACCCGACAGGGAGGTTGGGTGGCTACACCTTC. It specifies CASSHPTGRLGGYTF.

This CDR3 is CASSLQGFATEAFF. CDR3 in DNA: TGTGCCAGCAGCTTACAAGGGTTCGCGACTGAAGCTTTCTTT. V is TRBV7-8 and J is TRBJ1-1, with D unresolved. In germline, CDR1 is SGHVS, CDR2 FQNEAQ. V lost 2 bases and J lost 5, with 12 bases in between. The CDR3 contains 14 residues.

The chain recombines TRBV18 with TRBJ2-3; D call uncertain. The CDR3 runs to 13 residues. Germline-derived CDR1 and CDR2 are KGHSH and LQKENI. Trimming pared 0 bases from V and 6 bases from J, leaving 7 bases between. CDR3 in amino acids: CASSPPHGDTQYF. The CDR3 DNA sequence: TGTGCCAGCTCACCACCTCACGGGGATACGCAGTATTTT.

This clonotype showed up many times. This chain uses TRBV3-1 with TRBJ2-1, with 8 positions matching TRBD2. CDR1 is LGHDT, CDR2 YNNKEL, per germline (reference sequence). Trimming at V came to 1 base and at J to 9 bases, leaving 5 bases not matched to a gene. The CDR3 totals 14 residues. CDR3 nucleotides: TGTGCCAGCAGCCAAGCGGGAGGGAAGGGTGAGCAGTTCTTC. This gives the protein CASSQAGGKGEQFF.

The chain recombines TRBV13 with TRBJ2-7, with no clear D. The germline CDR1 and CDR2 sequences are PRHDT and FYEKMQ (reference sequence). This CDR3 is 14 amino acids long. V was cut by 2 bases and J by 0 bases, with 8 bases left in between. The CDR3 sequence: CASSLLKDSYEQYF. DNA of the CDR3: TGTGCCAGCAGCTTATTGAAGGACTCCTACGAGCAGTACTTC.

The J gene is TRBJ2-7, the V gene TRBV2, with D tentatively TRBD2 (6 bases). Germline CDR1 SNHLY, CDR2 FYNNEI. CDR3 length: 14 residues. V was pared by 7 bases and J by 0 bases, with 13 bases between. The CDR3 DNA reads as TGTGCCAGCATGAGAGAGGGAGGCTCCTACGAGCAGTACTTC. Translated: CASMREGGSYEQYF.

This clonotype came up many times. The chain has TRBV2 and TRBJ2-1, with 9 nucleotides matching TRBD1. CDR1 is SNHLY and CDR2 is FYNNEI in the germline V gene. Losses at the gene ends were 0 bases for V and 4 bases for J; bases not matched to a gene: 7. The CDR3 extends over 17 amino acids. DNA for the CDR3: TGTGCCAGCAGTGAAGCGCTACAGGGGGCGGGGTACAATGAGCAGTTCTTC. Residues: CASSEALQGAGYNEQFF.

This chain uses TRBV5-1 with TRBJ2-1, with 9 bases lining up with TRBD2. Germline CDR1 SGHRS, CDR2 YFSETQ. J lost 8 bases, V lost 2 bases, and 8 bases had no gene match. The CDR3 is 15 residues long. CDR3 loop: CASSFVSGGGYEQFF. CDR3 bases: TGCGCCAGCAGCTTCGTTAGCGGGGGAGGCTATGAGCAGTTCTTC.

Points on this clonotype: It may be a read error: a sequence one base away is much more abundant. The gene calls are TRBV14 and TRBJ2-1; 7 bases agree with TRBD2. The end of the DNA is better explained by TRBJ2-7, so the J call may be wrong. The CDR3 length is 15 residues. Germline CDR1 reads SGHDN; CDR2 reads FVKESK. The CDR3 DNA reads TGTGCCAGCAGCCAAGCTTCTAGCGGTTACAATGAGCAGTACTTC. It translates to CASSQASSGYNEQYF.

Concerning this clonotype itself: This may arise from a read error, as a much more abundant clone is one base away. The chain couples TRBV5-1 to TRBJ2-1, with D unclear. The CDR3 spans 13 residues. Trimming pared 4 bases from V and 7 bases from J, leaving 12 bases between. CDR1 is SGHRS, CDR2 YFSETQ, per germline. DNA of the CDR3: TGCGCCAGCAGCGCCACGCTCGGGAATGAGCAGTTCTTC. It translates to CASSATLGNEQFF.

The gene calls are TRBV6-6 and TRBJ2-5; a possible D gene is TRBD2 (6 bases). V lost 2 bases and J lost 11, with 24 bases in between. The CDR3 loop spans 16 amino acids. Per germline, CDR1 MNHNY and CDR2 SVGAGI (reference sequence). The CDR3 sequence is CASSYAGGAEGYEQYF. As DNA, the CDR3 is TGTGCCAGCAGTTACGCCGGAGGGGCGGAGGGCTACGAACAGTACTTC.

With regard to this clonotype: Just one base apart from a much larger clone, this may be a read error. The chain links TRBV5-1 to TRBJ2-1; D is undetermined. Germline values: CDR1 SGHRS, CDR2 YFSETQ. V was pared by 3 bases and J by 6 bases, with 10 bases between. The CDR3 spans 13 residues. CDR3 region: CASSWLDGNEQFF. CDR3 in DNA: TGCGCCAGCAGCTGGCTCGACGGCAATGAGCAGTTCTTC.

This clonotype was found a few times. V is TRBV7-2 and J is TRBJ2-7, with 13 bases aligning to TRBD2. There are 16 residues in the CDR3. CDR1 and CDR2 (germline): SGHTA, FQGNSA. V shed 1 base and J 4 bases; nucleotides not matched to a gene: 4. In DNA form, the CDR3 reads TGTGCCAGCAGCTTAGGGGGACTAGCGGGAAGGTACGAGCAGTACTTC. Its translation: CASSLGGLAGRYEQYF. Based on the CDR3 plus reference TRBV7-2 and TRBJ2-7, the full variable domain is GAGVSQSPSNKVTEKGKDVELRCDPISGHTALYWYRQSLGQGLEFLIYFQGNSAPDKSGLPSDRFSAERTGGSVSTLTIQRTQQEDSAVYLCASSLGGLAGRYEQYFGPGTRLTVT.

This rearrangement joins TRBV10-3 to TRBJ2-5; 7 bases line up with TRBD1. V lost 3 bases to trimming and J lost 5 bases; unmatched junction nucleotides: 12. Germline CDR1 reads ENHRY; CDR2 reads SYGVKD. The CDR3 contains 16 residues. The CDR3 reads CAISDPVKGAGETQYF. The DNA for the CDR3 is TGTGCCATCAGTGACCCCGTAAAGGGGGCCGGGGAGACCCAGTACTTC.

Worth noting for this clonotype: A much larger clone is a single base away; this may be a read error. The chain couples TRBV7-2 to TRBJ2-5; D possibly corresponds to TRBD1 (6 bases). The J call may be mistaken, given a closer DNA end match to TRBJ2-7. Germline values: CDR1 SGHTA, CDR2 FQGNSA. CDR3 length: 13 amino acids. CDR3 sequence reads: CASSFIQGDEQYF. CDR3 nucleotides: TGTGCCAGCAGCTTTATACAGGGAGACGAGCAGTACTTC.

Ten or more counts support this clonotype. The V call is TRBV7-2, the J call TRBJ2-1; the D gene is possibly TRBD2 (6 bases). The CDR3 consists of 13 residues. CDR1 is SGHTA and CDR2 is FQGNSA in the germline V gene. Trimming took 2 bases from V and 10 from J, leaving 12 bases between them. The CDR3 protein is CASSLRRGGEQFF. The CDR3 nucleotides are TGTGCCAGCAGCTTACGGAGGGGCGGGGAGCAGTTCTTC.

As for this clonotype: A read error may be the cause here, since a much bigger clone is one base away. The V gene is TRBV20-1, the J gene TRBJ2-3, with D possibly called TRBD1 or TRBD2 (5 bases each). Germline V lookup: CDR1 DFQATT, CDR2 SNEGSKA (reference sequence). The CDR3 length is 14 residues. The CDR3 DNA is TGCAATACCACCTGGGGACCCCTCACAGATACGCAGTATTTT. This translates into CNTTWGPLTDTQYF.

This clonotype was found once. This rearrangement joins TRBV19 to TRBJ1-2; the D is unclear. V was shortened by 5 bases and J by 8 bases, with 15 bases between the two germline ends. CDR1 and CDR2 (germline): LNHDA, SQIVND (reference sequence). The CDR3 extends over 13 amino acids. The CDR3 DNA sequence: TGTGCCAGTAGTGCCCAGGTGGAAAGGGGCTACACCTTC. This gives the protein CASSAQVERGYTF.

To note about this clonotype: This could be a read error, since a much larger clone is one nucleotide away. V is TRBV7-2 and J is TRBJ2-3; 14 bases line up with TRBD2. CDR1 is SGHTA and CDR2 is FQGNSA in the germline V gene. CDR3 length equals 17 residues. This CDR3 reads CASSLTSGGAWTDAQYF. CDR3 coding DNA: TGTGCCAGCAGCTTGACTAGCGGGGGGGCTTGGACAGATGCGCAGTATTTT.

The chain is built from TRBV7-9 and TRBJ2-7, with 8 bases identical to TRBD2. The CDR3 has 13 amino acids. After removal of 5 bases from V and 2 bases from J, the junction contained 2 bases not matched to a gene. Germline V gene data show CDR1 as SEHNR and CDR2 as FQNEAQ (reference sequence). DNA of the CDR3: TGTGCCAGCAGCCGTAGCGGGACCTACGAGCAGTACTTC. Its protein product is CASSRSGTYEQYF. The full variable domain, in which reference TRBV7-9 and TRBJ2-7 provide the parts outside the CDR3, is DTGVSQNPRHKITKRGQNVTFRCDPISEHNRLYWYRQTLGQGPEFLTYFQNEAQLEKSRLLSDRFSAERPKGSFSTLEIQRTEQGDSAMYLCASSRSGTYEQYFGPGTRLTVT.

This clonotype was picked up one time. A clone one base away is much larger, so this may be a read error. J is TRBJ2-1 and V is TRBV7-8, with D perhaps given as TRBD1 or TRBD2 (6 bases each). The CDR3 extends over 14 amino acids. CDR1 and CDR2 from the germline V gene are SGHVS and FQNEAQ. Trimming cost V 6 bases and J 6 bases, with 15 bases left between them. Here the CDR3 DNA reads TGTGCCAGCAGTTCGTGTTCGGGGGCCAATGAGCAGTTCTTC. Its protein is CASSSCSGANEQFF.

The gene calls are TRBV13 and TRBJ2-7; either TRBD1 or TRBD2 may supply D (5 bases each). The germline V and J ends were trimmed by 4 bases and 3 bases, with 16 bases remaining between them. The CDR3 loop spans 15 amino acids. CDR1 and CDR2 (germline): PRHDT, FYEKMQ (reference sequence). The chain's CDR3 is CASSSTGATIYEQYF. The CDR3 DNA is TGTGCCAGCAGCTCCACCGGGGCAACTATCTACGAGCAGTACTTC. The whole variable domain, remainder taken from reference TRBV13 and TRBJ2-7, is AAGVIQSPRHLIKEKRETATLKCYPIPRHDTVYWYQQGPGQDPQFLISFYEKMQSDKGSIPDRFSAQQFSDYHSELNMSSLELGDSALYFCASSSTGATIYEQYFGPGTRLTVT.

The chain combines TRBV6-6 with TRBJ2-1, with 7 bases aligning to TRBD2. J gave up 6 bases and V 6 bases, and 14 bases lay outside the gene matches. Germline V gene lookup returns CDR1 MNHNY and CDR2 SVGAGI (reference sequence). This CDR3 is built from 16 residues. CDR3 sequence (DNA): TGTGCCAGCAGCCAGGCCGGAGCGGGAAAATCCAATGAGCAGTTCTTC. It encodes CASSQAGAGKSNEQFF.

The chain uses TRBV6-5 and TRBJ2-1; 10 bases are shared with TRBD1. Germline V CDR1 and CDR2: MNHEY, SVGAGI. The CDR3 is 15 residues long. V trimming: 4 bases; J trimming: 11 bases; junction bases outside the gene matches: 11. The CDR3 region is CASSSHDRGLAQQFF. Written as DNA, the CDR3 is TGTGCCAGCAGTTCCCACGACAGGGGGCTAGCTCAGCAGTTCTTC.

This chain connects TRBV6-1 to TRBJ2-7; D remains unclear. CDR1 is MNHNS and CDR2 is SASEGT in the germline V gene. The CDR3 totals 12 residues. Trimming stripped 2 bases from V and 3 bases from J, with 5 bases between. Here the CDR3 DNA reads TGTGCCAGCAGTGAAATTCGCTACGAGCAGTACTTC. This gives the protein CASSEIRYEQYF.